These T cell receptor beta chains were read from a single sample in a study of blood T cell repertoires in COVID-19. Libraries were prepared by immunoSEQ multiplex PCR; TCRdb keeps only in-frame clonotypes and omits some of them. The profile shows 150,000 to 200,000 clones, more than 90% of them singletons. The sample was peripheral blood. The receptors originated from a man aged 55 to 70 with active or convalescent COVID-19. Each CDR3 is given with its conserved first and last residue. D genes are given only for firm matches. The size entry is marked missing in some rows and otherwise reads once, few, many or a size class.

>.|TRBV6-4|TRBJ1-1|.|14
CASKSAGPNTEAFF
TGTGCCAGCAAGTCGGCAGGCCCGAACACTGAAGCTTTCTTT
>.|TRBV11-3|TRBJ2-3|.|13
CASSSQGPDTQYF
TGTGCCAGCAGTTCACAGGGCCCAGATACGCAGTATTTT
>.|TRBV5-1|TRBJ2-5|.|15
CASSLGSFPVETQYF
TGCGCCAGCAGCTTGGGGTCCTTCCCGGTAGAGACCCAGTACTTC
>.|TRBV5-1|TRBJ1-3|TRBD1|16
CASSLEGQNSGNTIYF
TGCGCCAGCAGCTTGGAGGGACAGAACTCTGGAAACACCATATATTTT
>.|TRBV11-2|TRBJ2-5|.|15
CASSLFSAGQETQYF
TGTGCCAGCAGCTTGTTTAGCGCCGGCCAAGAGACCCAGTACTTC
>once|TRBV5-1|TRBJ1-1|.|16
CASSLAGHYGNTEAFF
TGCGCCAGCAGCTTGGCAGGACATTACGGGAACACTGAAGCTTTCTTT
>.|TRBV6-5|TRBJ1-3|.|16
CASSYSELSSGNTIYF
TGTGCCAGCAGTTACTCCGAGCTTTCCTCTGGAAACACCATATATTTT
>.|TRBV12-5|TRBJ2-2|.|14
CASGGGVDTGELFF
TGTGCTAGTGGGGGCGGGGTAGACACCGGGGAGCTGTTTTTT
>.|TRBV11-2|TRBJ2-6|TRBD1|18
CASRAGTGGLVGANVLTF
TGTGCCAGCAGGGCCGGGACAGGGGGCTTGGTAGGGGCCAACGTCCTGACTTTC
>.|TRBV3-1/TRBV3-2|TRBJ2-1|TRBD2|16
CASSQRPGLGYNEQFF
TGTGCCAGCAGCCAACGCCCGGGACTAGGCTACAATGAGCAGTTCTTC
>.|TRBV7-2|TRBJ1-4|.|16
CASSLPGRGPNEKLFF
TGTGCCAGCAGCCTCCCCGGCCGGGGTCCTAATGAAAAACTGTTTTTT
>.|TRBV24-1|TRBJ2-1|TRBD2|16
CATSDQNSGRINEQFF
TGTGCCACCAGTGACCAGAATAGCGGGAGGATCAATGAGCAGTTCTTC
>.|TRBV19|TRBJ2-1|TRBD2|14
CASSSSGRYNEQFF
TGTGCCAGTAGTTCTAGCGGGAGGTACAATGAGCAGTTCTTC
>.|TRBV5-6|TRBJ2-7|TRBD1|15
CASSLLGQGAYEQYF
TGTGCCAGCAGCTTGCTCGGCCAGGGGGCCTACGAGCAGTACTTC
>once|TRBV11-2|TRBJ2-5|.|14
CASSFLVAGETQYF
TGTGCCAGCAGCTTTTTGGTCGCAGGGGAGACCCAGTACTTC
>few|TRBV7-9|TRBJ2-1|TRBD2|15
CASSLVLAGGHEQFF
TGTGCCAGCAGCTTAGTACTAGCGGGAGGGCACGAGCAGTTCTTC
>.|TRBV4-1|TRBJ1-2|TRBD1|15
CASSQHDRGAYGYTF
TGCGCCAGCAGCCAACACGACAGGGGAGCCTATGGCTACACCTTC
>.|TRBV6-5|TRBJ1-2|.|15
CASSYSRPGRDGYTF
TGTGCCAGCAGTTACTCGAGGCCAGGGAGGGATGGCTACACCTTC
>.|TRBV11-3|TRBJ2-7|.|13
CASSLGGGYEQYF
TGTGCCAGCAGCTTAGGAGGGGGCTACGAGCAGTACTTC
>.|TRBV27|TRBJ1-6|.|14
CASSLENYNSPLHF
TGTGCCAGCAGTTTGGAGAACTATAATTCACCCCTCCACTTT
>.|TRBV29-1|TRBJ2-7|TRBD1|14
CSVEDRTGGYEQYF
TGCAGCGTTGAGGATCGGACAGGGGGATACGAGCAGTACTTC
>.|TRBV10-1|TRBJ2-5|TRBD1|13
CASSESGRGNSYF
TGCGCCAGCAGTGAGTCCGGCAGGGGGAATTCGTACTTC
>.|TRBV18|TRBJ1-4|.|14
CASSIGADDEKLFF
TGTGCCAGCTCAATAGGGGCCGATGATGAAAAACTGTTTTTT
>once|TRBV10-3|TRBJ2-7|.|12
CAISELLWEQYF
TGTGCCATCAGTGAGTTACTGTGGGAGCAGTACTTC
>.|TRBV19|TRBJ1-5|TRBD1|13
CASRGGSHQPQHF
TGTGCCAGTAGAGGGGGCTCCCATCAGCCCCAGCATTTT
>.|TRBV30|TRBJ1-1|.|13
CAWSVQGNTEAFF
TGTGCCTGGAGTGTACAGGGGAACACTGAAGCTTTCTTT
>.|TRBV4-1|TRBJ2-7|.|15
CASSQHLQGRYEQYF
TGCGCCAGCAGCCAGCATCTACAGGGTAGATACGAGCAGTACTTC
>.|TRBV7-8|TRBJ1-5|.|14
CASSFVGANQPQHF
TGTGCCAGCAGCTTTGTAGGGGCCAATCAGCCCCAGCATTTT